A single sample gave rise to the 23 T cell receptor beta chains below, sequenced in a study of identical twins. One entry per CDR3 protein results from TCRdb running MiXCR on the 5' RACE reads. Of a few hundred thousand distinct CDR3 sequences in the sample, about 15% were seen once. These same records also appear under a second study, on yellow fever vaccine responses in identical twins.

What was sequenced was CD4+ T cells sorted from blood. The receptors were gathered from a woman under 30 in good health.

This chain joins TRBV6-2 or TRBV6-3 and TRBJ2-7; TRBD1 matches 10 bases. Germline V gene data show CDR1 as MNHEY and CDR2 as SVGEGT. V was pared by 6 bases and J by 8 bases, with 10 bases of the junction left unmatched. CDR3 size: 14 residues. For the CDR3, the DNA is TGTGCCAGCAGCAGACAGGGGGCGCCGATTAAGCAGTACTTC. Amino acids: CASSRQGAPIKQYF.

J is TRBJ2-1 and V is TRBV18; 11 bases fit TRBD2. Per germline, CDR1 KGHSH and CDR2 LQKENI. CDR3 size: 13 residues. J gave up 11 bases and V 2 bases, and 2 bases lay outside the gene matches. DNA of the CDR3: TGTGCCAGCTCACCAACTAGCGGGAGCAAGCAGTTCTTC. It encodes CASSPTSGSKQFF.

This clonotype came up a few times. The rearrangement links TRBV6-1 to TRBJ2-2, with D perhaps matching TRBD1 or TRBD2 (5 bases each). This CDR3 region has 16 residues. V shed 7 bases and J shed 0 bases, with 15 bases lying between them. Germline CDR1 and CDR2: MNHNS and SASEGT. The CDR3 DNA reads as TGTGCCAGCACTGGGGGACGCAAAGCGAACACCGGGGAGCTGTTTTTT. It translates to CASTGGRKANTGELFF.

This clonotype was observed a handful of times. The chain is built from TRBV20-1 and TRBJ1-2, with TRBD1 matching 7 bases. With 8 bases clipped from V and 3 bases from J, the junction kept 9 bases outside the gene matches. CDR3 length equals 13 residues. Germline-derived CDR1 and CDR2 are DFQATT and SNEGSKA (reference sequence). This chain's CDR3 is CSTEQGYDYGYTF. DNA of the CDR3: TGCAGTACGGAACAGGGGTACGACTATGGCTACACCTTC.

This chain links TRBV4-1 with TRBJ2-7, with D tentatively TRBD1 or TRBD2 (5 bases each). Germline lookup yields CDR1 MGHRA and CDR2 YSYEKL. The CDR3 extends over 15 amino acids. The V end was cut by 1 base, the J end by 2 bases, with 12 bases between. CDR3 residues: CASSQVPGRTYEQYV. For the CDR3, the DNA is TGCGCCAGCAGCCAAGTACCGGGACGAACCTACGAGCAGTACGTC.

The rearrangement uses TRBV14 and TRBJ2-2; TRBD1 is a possible D gene (5 bases). With 1 base removed from V and 1 base from J, the gap between germline ends came to 7 bases. The CDR3 has 15 residues. The germline V gene has CDR1 SGHDN and CDR2 FVKESK. The DNA of the CDR3 is TGTGCCAGCAGCCAAGTGGGGCTGAACACCGGGGAGCTGTTTTTT. This gives the protein CASSQVGLNTGELFF.

This sequence joins TRBV5-1 and TRBJ1-4, with a possible D match to TRBD1 (5 bases). The germline CDR1 and CDR2 sequences are SGHRS and YFSETQ. This CDR3 has 16 residues. V gave up 5 bases and J gave up 5 bases, with 19 bases separating them. This CDR3 reads CASRGRSGAANEKLFF. CDR3 DNA: TGCGCCAGCAGAGGACGGTCCGGGGCGGCGAATGAAAAACTGTTTTTT.

This clonotype was seen a few times. The chain couples TRBV7-9 to TRBJ2-1, with D tentatively TRBD1 (6 bases). This CDR3 contains 14 residues. Trimming took 1 base from V and 8 from J, leaving 12 bases between them. CDR1 is SEHNR and CDR2 is FQNEAQ in the germline V gene (reference sequence). The CDR3 nucleotides are TGTGCCAGCAGCTTAGGTACAGGGATGGATGAGCAGTTCTTC. Translating it yields CASSLGTGMDEQFF.

The sample holds a few counts of this clonotype. The rearrangement joins TRBV5-1 to TRBJ1-2, with D tentatively TRBD1 (5 bases). Per the germline V gene, CDR1 is SGHRS and CDR2 is YFSETQ. V lost 1 base, J lost 1 base, and 11 bases lay in between. The CDR3 runs to 15 residues. CDR3: CASSLSSGGNYGYTF. The DNA for the CDR3 is TGCGCCAGCAGCTTGAGTTCGGGGGGTAACTATGGCTACACCTTC.

The V call is TRBV6-1, the J call TRBJ1-6; 7 nucleotides agree with TRBD1. Germline assignment: CDR1 MNHNS and CDR2 SASEGT. This CDR3 is built from 14 residues. The ends lost 7 bases at V and 10 bases at J; junction bases unmatched: 10. CDR3 region: CASMAQGRGSPLHF. In DNA, the CDR3 is TGTGCCAGCATGGCACAGGGGAGAGGCTCACCCCTCCACTTT.

This clonotype was observed a few times. The chain is built from TRBV5-1 and TRBJ2-5; 8 bases are a match to TRBD1. The CDR3 has 17 amino acids. With 2 bases clipped from V and 4 bases from J, the junction kept 13 bases outside the gene matches. CDR1 is SGHRS, CDR2 YFSETQ, per germline. The CDR3 DNA follows: TGCGCCAGCAGCTTAGTTGGACAGGGAGCCGAAGGAGAGACCCAGTACTTC. This sequence encodes CASSLVGQGAEGETQYF. Looking up the rest from reference TRBV5-1 and TRBJ2-5 gives the full variable domain: KAGVTQTPRYLIKTRGQQVTLSCSPISGHRSVSWYQQTPGQGLQFLFEYFSETQRNKGNFPGRFSGRQFSNSRSEMNVSTLELGDSALYLCASSLVGQGAEGETQYFGPGTRLLVL.

The chain links TRBV4-2 to TRBJ1-1; 8 bases fit TRBD1. V was clipped by 3 bases and J by 6 bases; unmatched bases: 15. CDR3 size: 17 residues. Germline values: CDR1 LGHNA, CDR2 YNFKEQ. CDR3 loop: CASSQALVQGARAEAFF. As DNA, the CDR3 is TGTGCCAGCAGCCAGGCCCTCGTTCAGGGGGCGAGGGCTGAAGCTTTCTTT.

This clonotype has a handful of counts. The chain joins TRBV6-1 to TRBJ2-6; unclear D gene. Trimming took 3 bases from V and 0 from J, leaving 6 bases between them. This CDR3 region has 15 residues. Germline V CDR1 and CDR2: MNHNS, SASEGT. The CDR3 nucleotides are TGTGCCAGCAGTGACTACCACTCTGGGGCCAACGTCCTGACTTTC. This translates into CASSDYHSGANVLTF.

This clonotype was seen repeatedly, ten times or more. The chain is built from TRBV5-1 and TRBJ2-3; TRBD1 agrees at 7 bases. The V and J ends lost 2 bases and 1 base, in that order; junction bases with no gene match: 13. Looked up from germline, CDR1 is SGHRS and CDR2 is YFSETQ. The CDR3 has 18 residues. The CDR3 DNA reads as TGCGCCAGCAGCTTTCCTATAACGGGACAGAGAGGCACAGATACGCAGTATTTT. Protein: CASSFPITGQRGTDTQYF.

This clonotype turned up a few times. The chain uses TRBV29-1 and TRBJ2-2, with 9 nucleotides matching TRBD1. Unmatched junction bases numbered 4, after V lost 7 bases and J lost 1 base. Germline-derived CDR1 and CDR2 are SQVTM and ANQGSEA. The CDR3 contains 14 residues. DNA of the CDR3: TGCAGCGCAAGACAGGGGGGGAACACCGGGGAGCTGTTTTTT. It translates to CSARQGGNTGELFF.

The chain recombines TRBV6-1 with TRBJ2-2, with unresolved D. Germline CDR1 and CDR2: MNHNS and SASEGT. V was trimmed by 8 bases and J by 2 bases, leaving 15 bases between them. This CDR3 spans 15 amino acids. CDR3 residues: CASPRTTTNTGELFF. The DNA of the CDR3 is TGTGCCAGCCCCCGAACGACCACCAACACCGGGGAGCTGTTTTTT.

This clonotype was detected a few times. The rearrangement joins TRBV4-1 to TRBJ2-3; D is undetermined. This CDR3 contains 14 residues. The V end lost 2 bases, the J end lost 4 bases, and 10 bases lay between the germline ends. The germline gives CDR1 MGHRA, CDR2 YSYEKL. The CDR3 sequence is CASSQQRSSDTQYF. The CDR3 region has the DNA TGCGCCAGCAGCCAACAGAGGAGTTCAGATACGCAGTATTTT.

In this sample, this clonotype turned up a few times. This chain connects TRBV10-2 to TRBJ2-2; 9 bases line up with TRBD2. From germline, CDR1 is WSHSY and CDR2 SAAADI. This CDR3 spans 14 amino acids. V dropped 10 bases and J dropped 6; count of bases not matched to a gene: 9. Here the CDR3 DNA reads TGCGCCACCGGGCGGACTAGCGTCCCCGGGGAGCTGTTTTTT. This sequence encodes CATGRTSVPGELFF.

The V and J genes are TRBV10-3 and TRBJ2-2; no firm D call. Germline CDR1 reads ENHRY; CDR2 reads SYGVKD. The CDR3 sequence is 13 residues long. The V gene lost 7 bases and the J gene lost 5 bases, with 11 bases spanning the gap. In DNA, the CDR3 is TGTGCCATCACGTATGGGGAAACCGGGGAGCTGTTTTTT. Encoded protein: CAITYGETGELFF.

The chain couples TRBV12-3 or TRBV12-4 to TRBJ2-1; TRBD1 matches 9 bases. With 3 bases clipped from V and 4 bases from J, the junction kept 4 bases outside the gene matches. The CDR3 has 15 amino acids. The CDR3 DNA sequence: TGTGCCAGCAGTTTTATCGGACAGGGGTACAATGAGCAGTTCTTC. Protein sequence: CASSFIGQGYNEQFF.

The table lists this clonotype with a few counts. The junction shows a germline mismatch at one end, possibly a read error. V and J are TRBV4-1 and TRBJ2-1; D is undetermined. CDR1 and CDR2 from the germline V gene are MGHRA and YSYEKL. The CDR3 spans 11 residues. CDR3 DNA: TGCGCCAGCAGCCAAGACCTACTCCAAATCTTC. Residues: CASSQDLLQIF.

V usage is TRBV7-7 and J usage is TRBJ2-2; 10 nucleotides align to TRBD2. The junction had 4 bases not matched to a gene; V was cut back by 5 bases and J by 7 bases. Germline assignment: CDR1 SSHAT and CDR2 FNYEAQ (reference sequence). CDR3 length: 14 amino acids. The CDR3 DNA follows: TGTGCCAGCAGCCCTAGCGGGGGAGGCGGGGAGCTGTTTTTT. This translates into CASSPSGGGGELFF.

In this sample, this clonotype turned up a few times. This chain uses TRBV6-5 with TRBJ2-7; D remains ambiguous. Germline V lookup: CDR1 MNHEY, CDR2 SVGAGI. The CDR3 extends over 16 amino acids. Trimming pared 0 bases from V and 0 bases from J, leaving 12 bases between. DNA of the CDR3: TGTGCCAGCAGTTACTCGAGGCAGAGAAGCTCCTACGAGCAGTACGTC. Translated, it gives CASSYSRQRSSYEQYV.